Following are 27 T cell receptor beta chains from one sample sequenced in a study of cytomegalovirus exposure and HLA in healthy donors. TCRdb's table, derived via immunoSEQ multiplex PCR, lists solely in-frame clones and lacks some. The sample contains 200,000 to 300,000 clones, around 91% of which appear only once. Sequencing input: PBMCs. These receptors were obtained from a woman in her 30s in good health and CMV-seronegative.

In its sample, this clone was seen a few times. The chain links TRBV5-6 to TRBJ2-7, with a possible D match to TRBD1 (6 bases). CDR3 length: 13 residues. V lost 2 bases, J lost 4 bases, and 10 bases lay in between. In germline, CDR1 is SGHDT, CDR2 YYEEEE. CDR3: CASSFTGRYEQYF. The CDR3 DNA follows: TGTGCCAGCAGCTTTACAGGGCGGTACGAGCAGTACTTC.

This chain joins TRBV25-1 and TRBJ2-3, with D uncertain. The CDR3 covers 13 residues. Trimming took 2 bases from V and 2 from J, leaving 5 bases between them. The germline gives CDR1 MGHDK, CDR2 SYGVNS. CDR3 sequence: CASSEVNTDTQYF. The CDR3 DNA is TGTGCCAGCAGTGAAGTGAACACAGATACGCAGTATTTT.

The J gene is TRBJ2-1, the V gene TRBV15, with D perhaps given as TRBD1 or TRBD2 (5 bases each). The CDR3 spans 18 residues. From germline, CDR1 is LNHNV and CDR2 YYDKDF (reference sequence). Trimming pared 0 bases from V and 5 bases from J, leaving 20 bases between. In DNA, the CDR3 is TGTGCCACCAGCAGAGATCGGCTTCGTTTCGGGGCCGACAATGAGCAGTTCTTC. Encoded protein: CATSRDRLRFGADNEQFF.

This chain links TRBV5-1 with TRBJ2-7; a weak D match, TRBD2 (7 bases). The CDR3 contains 17 residues. From germline, CDR1 is SGHRS and CDR2 YFSETQ. V was cut by 2 bases and J by 0 bases, with 18 bases left in between. The CDR3 region has the DNA TGCGCCAGCAGCTTACCAGCGGAGGGGGGGAGCTCCTACGAGCAGTACTTC. Amino acids: CASSLPAEGGSSYEQYF.

The chain combines TRBV27 with TRBJ2-4; 12 bases map to TRBD1. V lost 5 bases, J lost 8 bases, and 10 bases stayed unmatched. The CDR3 totals 16 residues. The germline V gene encodes CDR1 MNHEY and CDR2 SMNVEV (reference sequence). CDR3 sequence (DNA): TGTGCCAGCAGTAAAACGCCGGGACAGGGGGCTCACATTCAGTACTTC. Protein: CASSKTPGQGAHIQYF.

The V and J genes are TRBV4-1 and TRBJ2-1; D not certain. This CDR3 comprises 17 residues. V lost 3 bases and J 0 bases, leaving 15 bases between the germline ends. Germline CDR1 and CDR2: MGHRA and YSYEKL. In nucleotides, the CDR3 is TGCGCCAGCAGCCAGGGGATAACACCAAACTCCTACAATGAGCAGTTCTTC. This translates into CASSQGITPNSYNEQFF.

The genes are TRBV5-8 and TRBJ2-7; D unresolved. Trimming took 0 bases from V and 0 from J, leaving 4 bases between them. Germline V lookup: CDR1 SGHTS, CDR2 YDEGEE. This CDR3 has 13 residues. DNA of the CDR3: TGTGCCAGCAGCTTGGACGGCTCCTACGAGCAGTACTTC. Amino acid sequence: CASSLDGSYEQYF.

This clone has a single count. The chain carries TRBV5-4 and TRBJ2-2; no clear D gene. Trimming took off 5 bases at V and 7 bases at J, with 15 bases between the two ends. Germline assignment: CDR1 SGHNT and CDR2 YYREEE (reference sequence). The CDR3 runs 14 residues. CDR3 protein: CASSRARGDGELFF. The CDR3 region has the DNA TGTGCCAGCAGTCGGGCCCGTGGAGACGGGGAGCTGTTTTTT.

This sequence joins TRBV2 and TRBJ1-4, with D perhaps TRBD1 (5 bases). The CDR3 loop spans 17 amino acids. The germline CDR1 and CDR2 sequences are SNHLY and FYNNEI. With 4 bases removed from V and 5 bases from J, the gap between germline ends came to 20 bases. DNA of the CDR3: TGTGCCAGCAGTGGACAGTTTCCTATATTGGAGAATGAAAAACTGTTTTTT. Its protein is CASSGQFPILENEKLFF.

This clone was seen a handful of times. This rearrangement joins TRBV27 to TRBJ2-1, with TRBD2 identical over 11 bases. This CDR3 has 15 amino acids. Germline trimming cut 4 bases from V and 4 bases from J; bases unmatched to any gene: 3. Germline CDR1 is MNHEY and CDR2 is SMNVEV (reference sequence). The CDR3 sequence: CASSSLAGGYNEQFF. In nucleotides, the CDR3 is TGTGCCAGCAGTTCCCTAGCGGGAGGTTACAATGAGCAGTTCTTC.

The chain links TRBV6-4 to TRBJ2-1, with 9 bases identical to TRBD2. Trimming took 2 bases from V and 8 from J; bases not matched to a gene: 7. This CDR3 has 15 residues. Germline CDR1 is MRHNA and CDR2 is SNTAGT. CDR3 in DNA: TGTGCCAGCAGTGACGGCGGGAGGGCCTCCCATGAGCAGTTCTTC. This encodes CASSDGGRASHEQFF.

This chain links TRBV27 with TRBJ2-3; 9 positions agree with TRBD1. Germline CDR1 reads MNHEY; CDR2 reads SMNVEV (reference sequence). The CDR3 is 15 amino acids. Trimming at V came to 3 bases and at J to 4 bases, leaving 5 bases not matched to a gene. CDR3 protein: CASSLGTGMADTQYF. CDR3 bases: TGTGCCAGCAGTTTGGGGACAGGGATGGCAGATACGCAGTATTTT.

The chain combines TRBV5-6 with TRBJ1-1; no clear D gene. This CDR3 is 12 amino acids long. V was clipped by 4 bases and J by 4 bases, with 8 bases between them. The V gene's germline CDR1 is SGHDT and CDR2 YYEEEE. For the CDR3, the DNA is TGTGCCAGCAGCGTTGGGAGCACTGAAGCTTTCTTT. Translating it yields CASSVGSTEAFF.

This chain uses TRBV7-2 with TRBJ2-1; D may correspond to TRBD1 or TRBD2 (5 bases each). The CDR3 contains 14 residues. In germline, CDR1 is SGHTA, CDR2 FQGNSA. Trimming removed 3 bases from V and 5 bases from J, with 11 bases in between. The CDR3 spells CASSLRGPNNEQFF. CDR3 in DNA: TGTGCCAGCAGCTTGAGGGGTCCCAACAATGAGCAGTTCTTC. The full variable domain, with the rest looked up from reference TRBV7-2 and TRBJ2-1, is GAGVSQSPSNKVTEKGKDVELRCDPISGHTALYWYRQSLGQGLEFLIYFQGNSAPDKSGLPSDRFSAERTGGSVSTLTIQRTQQEDSAVYLCASSLRGPNNEQFFGPGTRLTVL.

The chain recombines TRBV9 with TRBJ1-5; D unclear. This CDR3 spans 20 amino acids. Germline V gene data show CDR1 as SGDLS and CDR2 as YYNGEE. The V end was cut by 0 bases, the J end by 10 bases, with 32 bases between. This CDR3 is CASSVGRTPGWCWGGSPQHF. The CDR3 DNA reads as TGTGCCAGCAGCGTAGGTAGGACCCCGGGGTGGTGTTGGGGTGGATCACCCCAGCATTTT.

This clone has only one observation. This chain uses TRBV5-1 with TRBJ2-3, with D possibly TRBD2 on 5 matching bases. Germline V lookup: CDR1 SGHRS, CDR2 YFSETQ. The CDR3 runs 15 residues. V was pared by 0 bases and J by 2 bases, with 10 bases between. DNA for the CDR3: TGCGCCAGCAGCTTGGTATCCGGGGACACAGATACGCAGTATTTT. It translates to CASSLVSGDTDTQYF.

The rearrangement uses TRBV6-5 and TRBJ2-7; no clear D. V lost 3 bases, J lost 2 bases, and 11 bases lay in between. The CDR3 spans 14 residues. CDR1 and CDR2 from the germline V gene are MNHEY and SVGAGI. In DNA, the CDR3 is TGTGCCAGCAGTTATATTATTGGGGCCTACGAGCAGTACTTC. Amino acid sequence: CASSYIIGAYEQYF.

The chain carries TRBV4-1 and TRBJ2-7, with 9 nucleotides matching TRBD1. This CDR3 comprises 15 residues. The ends lost 3 bases at V and 4 bases at J; junction bases unmatched: 7. The germline V gene encodes CDR1 MGHRA and CDR2 YSYEKL. CDR3 sequence (DNA): TGCGCCAGCAGCCACGCCGGGACAGGGTCGTACGAGCAGTACTTC. This encodes CASSHAGTGSYEQYF.

V usage is TRBV28 and J usage is TRBJ1-5; D is uncertain. Germline CDR1 is MDHEN and CDR2 is SYDVKM. This CDR3 region has 15 residues. V was pared by 1 base and J by 2 bases, with 9 bases between. The CDR3 region is CASSLSSVRNQPQHF. The CDR3 coding sequence is TGTGCCAGCAGTTTATCAAGCGTACGCAATCAGCCCCAGCATTTT.

The V gene is TRBV15, the J gene TRBJ2-2, with D maybe TRBD1 (5 bases). Germline assignment: CDR1 LNHNV and CDR2 YYDKDF (reference sequence). The V end lost 1 base, the J end lost 4 bases, and 10 bases lay between the germline ends. This CDR3 contains 15 residues. CDR3: CATSRAQGGTGELFF. As DNA, the CDR3 is TGTGCCACCAGCAGAGCTCAGGGTGGCACCGGGGAGCTGTTTTTT.

V usage is TRBV9 and J usage is TRBJ2-1; 8 bases fit TRBD1. The CDR3 has 15 residues. The V segment lost 4 bases and the J segment 4 bases; nucleotides outside the gene matches: 7. Per the germline V gene, CDR1 is SGDLS and CDR2 is YYNGEE. The CDR3 loop reads CASSPQDRAYNEQFF. The CDR3 DNA reads as TGTGCCAGCAGCCCCCAGGACAGGGCTTACAATGAGCAGTTCTTC.

As DNA, the CDR3 is TGTGCCAGCAGCGCCGGGACTTCCTACAATGAGCAGTTCTTC. Translating gives CASSAGTSYNEQFF. V usage is TRBV9 and J usage is TRBJ2-1, with a tentative D call TRBD2 (6 bases). Deletions cut 3 bases from V and 1 base from J, with 8 bases between. CDR1 and CDR2 (germline): SGDLS, YYNGEE. The CDR3 has 14 residues.

This clone occurred a few times. The rearrangement uses TRBV29-1 and TRBJ2-5, with D possibly called TRBD1 or TRBD2 (6 bases each). V was trimmed by 5 bases and J by 2 bases, leaving 27 bases between them. CDR1 is SQVTM, CDR2 ANQGSEA, per germline. This CDR3 comprises 18 residues. The CDR3 region has the DNA TGCAGCGTTTCCCCGTTCGGGGGCTCCCTCAGGGGACAAGAGACCCAGTACTTC. It translates to CSVSPFGGSLRGQETQYF.

This chain links TRBV28 with TRBJ2-5; possibly TRBD2 for D (5 bases). The CDR3 runs to 13 residues. Germline V gives CDR1 MDHEN, CDR2 SYDVKM. Trimming left V 7 bases short and J 2 bases short, with 11 bases between. The CDR3: CASIAGKQETQYF. CDR3 in DNA: TGTGCCAGCATCGCCGGGAAACAAGAGACCCAGTACTTC.

The chain is built from TRBV27 and TRBJ2-5, with TRBD2 identical over 9 bases. CDR1 and CDR2 from the germline V gene are MNHEY and SMNVEV (reference sequence). The length of the CDR3 is 17 residues. The junction had 17 bases not matched to a gene; V was cut back by 5 bases and J by 7 bases. CDR3 residues: CASSPLLAGDRPWTQYF. The CDR3 DNA reads as TGTGCCAGCAGTCCCCTTTTAGCGGGAGACCGGCCGTGGACCCAGTACTTC.

J is TRBJ1-2 and V is TRBV5-8; weak D call: TRBD1 (6 bases). Trimming removed 2 bases from V and 6 bases from J, with 17 bases in between. Germline CDR1 SGHTS, CDR2 YDEGEE. The CDR3 length is 15 residues. Here the CDR3 reads CASSLQGGGRDGYTF. Here the CDR3 DNA reads TGTGCCAGCAGCTTACAGGGCGGCGGGCGGGATGGCTACACCTTC.

This clone was picked up a small number of times. The rearrangement links TRBV6-1 to TRBJ1-5; unclear D gene. The CDR3 consists of 12 residues. The germline CDR1 and CDR2 sequences are MNHNS and SASEGT. V was pared by 6 bases and J by 3 bases, with 6 bases between. The DNA for the CDR3 is TGTGCCAGCAGGGCGGTCAATCAGCCCCAGCATTTT. Protein: CASRAVNQPQHF.